This T cell receptor (beta chain) was captured in a study of T-cell reconstitution after alpha-beta-depleted transplantation in children. Overall study findings and caveats: At around two months after transplant, the alpha-beta T cells were reportedly derived from several hundred expanded clones that came from non-depleted graft cells. T-cell numbers and diversity, one year after transplant, stemmed largely from T cells that were newly produced.

This clonotype was seen more than once but under ten times. The antigen is not known. The TCRbeta library incorporated unique molecular identifiers. One entry per CDR3 protein, called by TCRdb with MiXCR from the PCR reads. Among 55,000 to 65,000 distinct CDR3 sequences listed, 40% to 55% were seen once. J was trimmed by 4 bases and V by 10 bases; bases with no gene match: 7. CDR3 length: 15 amino acids. The germline V gene encodes CDR1 SGHTA and CDR2 FQGNSA. The sample here was PBMCs, mostly from graft donor cells, taken 360 days after TCRalphabeta/CD19-depleted stem cell transplant. The TCR sequence derives from a male patient aged 10-17 years who had a stem cell transplant for acute lymphoblastic leukemia, so the T cells may come from the graft donor. The gene calls are TRBV7-2 and TRBJ2-6, with 10 bases fitting TRBD2. Here the CDR3 DNA reads TGTGCCACCTCTAGCGGGGGTTCGGGGGCCAACGTCCTGACTTTC. Encoded protein: CATSSGGSGANVLTF.